This is a list of T cell receptor beta chains from one sample in a study of blood T cell repertoires in COVID-19. The table came from immunoSEQ multiplex PCR; TCRdb's copy has only in-frame clones and leaves some out. The sample consists of under 300,000 clones, around 84% of them appearing once. The sample taken for sequencing was peripheral blood. Receptors originate from a woman aged 18-30 years with acute or convalescent COVID-19. CDR3s include the opening cysteine and the closing phenylalanine or tryptophan. The order of the fields is J gene, clone size, V gene, D gene, CDR3 DNA, CDR3 protein. A D gene is named only where the DNA matches it firmly. Clone size is shown for a subset of rows, as once, few, many or a class of expanded clone.

TRBJ2-1 NA TRBV28 TRBD2 TGTGCCAGCAGTCCGACTAGCGGTTACAATGAGCAGTTCTTC CASSPTSGYNEQFF
TRBJ1-2 NA TRBV5-1 NA TGCGCCAGCAGCTTATTTGGGCAGGGCGGAGGCTACACCTTC CASSLFGQGGGYTF
TRBJ1-2 NA TRBV28 NA TGTGCCAGCAGTACCCGACAGGCCCAGTTTCGTGGCTACACCTTC CASSTRQAQFRGYTF
TRBJ1-1 NA TRBV6-2/TRBV6-3 NA TGTGCCAGCAGTTACTTACGGGGGGCGCTAACTGAAGCTTTCTTT CASSYLRGALTEAFF
TRBJ2-2 NA TRBV3-1/TRBV3-2 NA TGTGCCAGCAGCCAAGATTTGGGGGAGGCTAGACGTTTCACCGGGGAGCTGTTTTTT CASSQDLGEARRFTGELFF
TRBJ2-7 NA TRBV15 NA TGTGCCACCAGCAGAGAGCGGGACGCCTACGAGCAGTACTTC CATSRERDAYEQYF
TRBJ2-1 few TRBV4-1 NA TGCGCCAGCAGCCAAGATGAAGGACTGCAGATCTACAATGAGCAGTTCTTC CASSQDEGLQIYNEQFF
TRBJ2-1 NA TRBV9 TRBD1 TGTGCCAGCAGCGCCGAGGGGACAGGGGACAATGAGCAGTTCTTC CASSAEGTGDNEQFF
TRBJ1-4 NA TRBV27 NA TGTGCCAGCAGTTTCTACGGGGTAGGCGAAAAACTGTTTTTT CASSFYGVGEKLFF
TRBJ2-1 NA TRBV9 TRBD2 TGTGCCAGCACTATTGAAGCGGGAGGGCCTAATGAGCAGTTCTTC CASTIEAGGPNEQFF
TRBJ2-1 NA TRBV10-3 TRBD2 TGTGCCATCAGTGGCGTAGCGGGCACCTACAATGAGCAGTTCTTC CAISGVAGTYNEQFF
TRBJ1-1 NA TRBV6-5 TRBD1 TGTGCCAGCGCGGGACAGGGTTTCACTGAAGCTTTCTTT CASAGQGFTEAFF
TRBJ1-4 NA TRBV18 NA TGTGCCAGCTCACCATGGGGCGGGGAAGATGAAAAACTGTTTTTT CASSPWGGEDEKLFF
TRBJ2-7 NA TRBV27 NA TGTGCCAGCAGATCGGACTACTACGAGCAGTACTTC CASRSDYYEQYF
TRBJ2-3 NA TRBV20-1 NA TGCAGTGCTAGTACTTCCCCGAGGGCCACAGATACGCAGTATTTT CSASTSPRATDTQYF
TRBJ2-3 NA TRBV19 TRBD2 TGTGCCAGTAGTACTAGCGGGAGGGGCCCAGATACGCAGTATTTT CASSTSGRGPDTQYF
TRBJ1-3 NA TRBV28 NA TGTGCCAGCAGTCCCCAGACAGGACGAAACACCATATATTTT CASSPQTGRNTIYF
TRBJ1-2 NA TRBV9 NA TGTGCCAGCAGCGTAGAAGGGGCCGTCGGCGGCTATGGCTACACCTTC CASSVEGAVGGYGYTF
TRBJ2-1 NA TRBV7-2 TRBD2 TGTGCCAGCAGCGGGACTAGCGGGAGCTATGAGCAGTTCTTC CASSGTSGSYEQFF
TRBJ1-2 few TRBV6-5 NA TGTGCCAGCACTGGAAACAGGGATAACTATGGCTACACCTTC CASTGNRDNYGYTF
TRBJ2-7 NA TRBV27 TRBD2 TGTGCCAGCAGTTCAGTCCCCAGCGGGACCTACGAGCAGTACTTC CASSSVPSGTYEQYF
TRBJ2-7 NA TRBV5-1 TRBD2 TGCGCCAGCAGCTCAGGGACTAGCGGGGCCTACGAGCAGTACTTC CASSSGTSGAYEQYF
TRBJ1-5 NA TRBV7-6 NA TGTGCCAGCAGCTTAGGGGCCGGCCGCAATCAGCCCCAGCATTTT CASSLGAGRNQPQHF
TRBJ2-3 NA TRBV10-3 TRBD2 TGTGCCATCAGAAGGGAGGGGGATACGCAGTATTTT CAIRREGDTQYF
TRBJ2-3 few TRBV7-9 TRBD2 TGTGCCAGCAGCTTTGGGCTAGCGGGAATGCTAGATACGCAGTATTTT CASSFGLAGMLDTQYF
TRBJ2-5 NA TRBV5-1 NA TGCGCCAGCAGCTCAGAGACCGGGGGGCTGGAGGAGACCCAGTACTTC CASSSETGGLEETQYF
TRBJ2-1 NA TRBV9 TRBD2 TGTGCCAGCAGCCCACCCCCAGCGGGGTCCTACAATGAGCAGTTCTTC CASSPPPAGSYNEQFF
TRBJ2-4 NA TRBV7-2 TRBD2 TGTGCCAGCAGCTTCAGCCGGGGGAGGGAGCGGATTCAGTACTTC CASSFSRGRERIQYF
TRBJ1-1 NA TRBV5-1 TRBD1 TGCGCCAGCAGCTTGACCGGGACAGTGAACACTGAAGCTTTCTTT CASSLTGTVNTEAFF
TRBJ2-7 NA TRBV7-2 NA TGTGCCAGCAGCTCAGGGGCCTCCTACGAGCAGTACTTC CASSSGASYEQYF
TRBJ2-2 many TRBV14 TRBD2 TGTGCCAGCAGGACTAGCGGGAAGTCCGGGGAGCTGTTTTTT CASRTSGKSGELFF
TRBJ2-7 once TRBV5-6 NA TGTGCCAGCAGCCCGGTGGAGGGAGCTTACGAGCAGTACTTC CASSPVEGAYEQYF
TRBJ2-5 once TRBV7-7 NA TGTGCTAGCAGCTTAGATTGGGCGGGGCGGGAGACCCAGTACTTC CASSLDWAGRETQYF
TRBJ2-7 NA TRBV7-9 NA TGTGCCAGCAGCTTACAGGGGCTCGAGCAGTACTTC CASSLQGLEQYF
TRBJ1-2 NA TRBV3-1/TRBV3-2 TRBD1 TGTGCCAGCAGCCCCAGACAGGGGGATGGCTACACCTTC CASSPRQGDGYTF
TRBJ2-1 once TRBV30 NA TGTGCCTGCGCGGGTGGCGACGTACGCAATGAGCAGTTCTTC CACAGGDVRNEQFF
TRBJ2-2 NA TRBV6-1 NA TGTGCCAGCAGTGAAGGGACAAGGTGGTCCGGGGAGCTGTTTTTT CASSEGTRWSGELFF
TRBJ2-1 NA TRBV5-4 NA TGTGCCAGCAGCGGCAGGGACTCCTACAATGAGCAGTTCTTC CASSGRDSYNEQFF
TRBJ2-7 NA TRBV25-1 TRBD2 TGTGCCAGCAGCCTAGCGGGAGCGAGGGAGCAGTACTTC CASSLAGAREQYF
TRBJ1-1 NA TRBV30 TRBD1 TGTGCCTGGAGTAAAAGGAGGACAGGCACTGAAGCTTTCTTT CAWSKRRTGTEAFF
TRBJ1-1 NA TRBV19 TRBD1 TGTGCCAGTAGTCGCGGGCAGGGGGCTTTATCGAGCACTGAAGCTTTCTTT CASSRGQGALSSTEAFF